This T cell receptor beta chain was identified during a study of radiotherapy plus CTLA-4 blockade in lung cancer. Sequencing was performed with immunoSEQ multiplex PCR; in TCRdb, only in-frame clones are kept and a portion is missing. The sample shows roughly 54,000 clones, 80% to 90% of them seen only once. Treatment of patients with chemo-refractory metastatic non-small-cell lung cancer consisted of focal radiation plus CTLA-4 blockade with ipilimumab. V was shortened by 2 bases and J by 9 bases, with 26 bases between the two germline ends. The length of the CDR3 is 17 residues. V and J are TRBV23-1 and TRBJ2-7, with no clear D. TRBV23-1 is designated an ORF whose function remains uncertain. The sequence was obtained from a human donor with non-small cell lung cancer whose response to radiotherapy plus ipilimumab could not be evaluated. Sequencing was performed on peripheral blood, taken from a patient treated with radiotherapy plus ipilimumab. The CDR3 spells CASSQKVSRPGVHSQYF. The CDR3 DNA follows: TGCGCCAGCAGTCAAAAAGTTTCTCGGCCAGGCGTCCATTCGCAGTACTTC.